Listed below are T cell receptor beta chains from one sample, sequenced in a study of shared clonotypes between healthy human individuals. Method: immunoSEQ multiplex PCR; TCRdb's copy keeps in-frame clones and lacks some. Among 1.5 million to 2.5 million clones listed, about 95% were seen once. Specimen: naive CD8+ T cells sorted from blood. All receptors derive from a young man in good health. Both conserved end residues are part of each CDR3. D genes are given only for firm matches. Clone size is given for some rows only: seen once, a few or many times, or a class if the clone is expanded.

. . TRBJ2-7 TRBV6-6 TGTGCCAGCACCCTGGACTCCGGGGGCTACTACGAGCAGTACTTC CASTLDSGGYYEQYF
TRBD2 . TRBJ2-3 TRBV11-2 TGTGCCAGCAGCTGGGGACCGGGGGGAGATACGCAGTATTTT CASSWGPGGDTQYF
. once TRBJ2-7 TRBV4-1 TGCGCCAGCAGCCAGGTGGACGCGACAACCTACGAGCAGTACTTC CASSQVDATTYEQYF
TRBD1 . TRBJ2-7 TRBV27 TGTGCCAGCAGTATTACCGGGACAGGAGCCTACGAGCAGTACTTC CASSITGTGAYEQYF
TRBD1 once TRBJ2-2 TRBV28 TGTGCCAGCAGCCGGGACAGGTGGGCGAACACCGGGGAGCTGTTTTTT CASSRDRWANTGELFF
TRBD1 . TRBJ2-7 TRBV2 TGTGCCAGCAGTGATGCCCCCACAGGGGGCGAATACGAGCAGTACTTC CASSDAPTGGEYEQYF
. . TRBJ2-3 TRBV7-9 TGTGCCAGCAGCTCCTTCATTACTAGCACAGATACGCAGTATTTT CASSSFITSTDTQYF
TRBD1 . TRBJ2-7 TRBV28 TGTGCCAGCAGTTTTAGGTCGGACAGGGCACCCTACGAGCAGTACTTC CASSFRSDRAPYEQYF
TRBD1 once TRBJ2-7 TRBV14 TGTGCCAGCAGCCTGGGGACAGGGCCATCCTACGAGCAGTACTTC CASSLGTGPSYEQYF
TRBD1 . TRBJ1-2 TRBV5-1 TGCGCCAGCCGGGGGGGACAGTCTTATGGCTACACCTTC CASRGGQSYGYTF
TRBD2 . TRBJ2-1 TRBV6-4 TGTGCCAGCAGTGACTGGACTAGCGGTTACAATGAGCAGTTCTTC CASSDWTSGYNEQFF
. . TRBJ1-5 TRBV7-2 TGTGCCAGCAGTTGGACAGTAAATCAGCCCCAGCATTTT CASSWTVNQPQHF
. . TRBJ1-3 TRBV7-2 TGTGCCAGCAGCTTTACCGGAAACACCATATATTTT CASSFTGNTIYF
. once TRBJ2-3 TRBV4-1 TGCGCCAGCAGCCCGCGGACAGTCTCGACCACAGATACGCAGTATTTT CASSPRTVSTTDTQYF
. . TRBJ2-5 TRBV5-4 TGTGCCAGCAGCCCCGACAGGGAGGCCCAGTACTTC CASSPDREAQYF
. . TRBJ1-2 TRBV6-5 TGTGCCAGCAGTGGAGAGGGTGGCTATGGCTACACCTTC CASSGEGGYGYTF
. . TRBJ1-2 TRBV7-9 TGTGCCAGCAGCTTAGTTGGCGGACATGGCTACACCTTC CASSLVGGHGYTF
. . TRBJ2-1 TRBV27 TGTGCCAGCAGAACTAGCAGTTCCTACAATGAGCAGTTCTTC CASRTSSSYNEQFF
TRBD1 . TRBJ1-5 TRBV28 TGTGCCAGCAGTTGGACAGGGGGTCAGCCCCAGCATTTT CASSWTGGQPQHF
. . TRBJ2-3 TRBV19 TGTGCCAGTAGTTTGACGCAGTATTTT CASSLTQYF
. . TRBJ2-3 TRBV2 TGTGCCAGCAGTGAAGCTCGCTTAATAAGCACAGATACGCAGTATTTT CASSEARLISTDTQYF
TRBD2 . TRBJ2-2 TRBV5-6 TGTGCCAGCAGCTCGGGGGGGAGCACCGGGGAGCTGTTTTTT CASSSGGSTGELFF
. . TRBJ2-3 TRBV4-3 TGCGCCAGCAGCCAAGATCCTTACGGCTCAGCAGATACGCAGTATTTT CASSQDPYGSADTQYF
. . TRBJ2-1 TRBV4-3 TGCGCCAGCAGCCAAGAAGGACCGTACAGCTCCTACAATGAGCAGTTCTTC CASSQEGPYSSYNEQFF
. . TRBJ2-2 TRBV4-2 TGTGCCAGCAGCCAATCGATGGGACCGATCGCGGGCACCGGGGAGCTGTTTTTT CASSQSMGPIAGTGELFF
TRBD2 . TRBJ2-1 TRBV7-8 TGTGCCAGCAGCTTAGGCTTAGCGGGGGACAATGAGCAGTTCTTC CASSLGLAGDNEQFF
. . TRBJ2-3 TRBV7-2 TGTGCCAGCAGCTCAGGGACGTTCACAGATACGCAGTATTTT CASSSGTFTDTQYF